This TCR beta chain was sequenced during a study of blood T cell repertoires in COVID-19 (TCRdb year 2020). About the study as a whole: The collaborator samples originated in the United States, Italy and Spain and spanned the acute and convalescent phases of COVID-19. Where HLA class I and class II types were available, the types were taken from metadata supplied by the sample provider, not from assay-based typing. The prospective study material was composed of cDNA or gDNA derived from T cells, B-cell-depleted T cells, or PBMCs. Samples came from the ongoing ImmuneRACE study (first 160 participants) plus 1,254 subjects from 6 global collaborators. The dataset comprised deeply sampled blood TCRbeta repertoires from subjects exposed to, actively infected with, or recovered from COVID-19. A de-identified subject ID, COVID-19 status, age in years and sex were almost always included in the sample metadata. The repertoires were released in a freely available public database intended as a resource for research on the immune response to SARS-CoV-2.

V sheds 6 bases and J sheds 2 bases, leaving 5 bases between their ends. From the cysteine through the phenylalanine, the CDR3 covers 12 amino acids. Only the CDR3 portion is preserved as DNA: 36 bases, with reading frame beginning at the first base. Per the germline V gene, MNHEY is the CDR1 and SVGAGI is the CDR2. The collaborating institutions used their own protocols to collect whole blood in K2EDTA tubes. For TCRbeta analysis, collaborators shipped samples as frozen whole blood, isolated PBMCs, or DNA extracted from either of those sample types. What the authors observed across the whole study: The quantity of clinical and demographic metadata differed by source and by participant and was supplied without curation.

TCRbeta CDR3 regions were amplified from genomic DNA using the immunoSEQ Assay, a bias-controlled multiplex PCR. The published analysis was carried out like this. The number of nucleated cells in each sample was estimated from the amplification of reference gene primers within the assay. To quantify the absolute abundance of each unique TCRbeta CDR3 rearrangement, sequence reads were collapsed and filtered. For each sample, productive Simpson clonality was calculated as the square root of Simpson's diversity index across productive rearrangements. TCRdb took this table from immuneACCESS and kept in-frame rearrangements with V and J called. Such tables lack part of the clones; where checked against another copy, unresolved V genes explain under half of the gap, and the rest is unexplained. V, J and clone size derive from that table, while D and trimming were established from the DNA sequence. The sample table shows about 42,000 clones, and 80% to 90% are seen once. Of the sample, under 10% falls within the top ten clones.

Comments on this clone: The specificity of this receptor is unknown. Base qualities are not provided; no much larger clone lies one nucleotide away.

The receptor's source is a man aged 30-40 years with active or convalescent COVID-19. This receptor chain uses TRBV6-5 and TRBJ1-5; the D gene cannot be resolved reliably. Source material: peripheral blood. The nucleotides read TGTGCCAGCAGCGGAGGCAATCAGCCCCAGCATTTT. Translated, it gives CASSGGNQPQHF.